This T cell receptor (beta chain) was obtained from a study of technical replicates of blood from a handful of donors. Sequenced by immunoSEQ multiplex PCR; TCRdb stores in-frame clones only, minus some. The repertoire holds approximately 94,000 clones, with almost 97% as singletons. The CDR3 runs 14 residues. With 6 bases clipped from V and 3 bases from J, the junction kept 4 bases outside the gene matches. Germline-derived CDR1 and CDR2 are SGHNT and YENEEA. The receptor was derived from a human donor in good health. The gene calls are TRBV11-3 and TRBJ2-3; 9 nucleotides agree with TRBD1. Sequenced input: T cells isolated from PBMCs. The CDR3 DNA reads TGTGCCAGCAGAGGACAGGGGAGAACAGATACGCAGTATTTT. This sequence encodes CASRGQGRTDTQYF.